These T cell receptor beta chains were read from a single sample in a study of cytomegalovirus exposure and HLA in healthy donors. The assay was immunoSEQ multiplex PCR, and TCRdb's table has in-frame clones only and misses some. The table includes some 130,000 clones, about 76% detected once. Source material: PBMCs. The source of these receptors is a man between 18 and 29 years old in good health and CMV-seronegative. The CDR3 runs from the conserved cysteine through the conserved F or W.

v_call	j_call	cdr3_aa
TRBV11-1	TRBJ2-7	CASSALAGLAGRSYEQYF
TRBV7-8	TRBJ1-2	CASSLDRGGYGYTF
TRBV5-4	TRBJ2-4	CASSLGPTGTENIQYF
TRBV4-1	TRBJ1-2	CASSPSLSQGARYGYTF
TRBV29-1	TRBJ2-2	CSVRAPGVAGELFF
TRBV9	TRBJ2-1	CASSGRGGRFGEQFF
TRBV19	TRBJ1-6	CASSQTGVGSPLHF
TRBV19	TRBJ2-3	CASSIAGGTTDTQYF
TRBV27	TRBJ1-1	CASSGLREGAFF
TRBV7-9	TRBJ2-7	CASSPRTVSYEQYF
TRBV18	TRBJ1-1	CASSPLGESVNTEAFF
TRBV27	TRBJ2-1	CASSLGGRPYNEQFF
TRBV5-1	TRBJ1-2	CASRGGTNYGYTF
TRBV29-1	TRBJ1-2	CSVEGRDGYTF
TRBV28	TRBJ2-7	CASSLASGDSYEQYF
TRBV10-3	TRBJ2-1	CAIQVGARGEQFF
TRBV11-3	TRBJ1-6	CASSPSAYSPLHF
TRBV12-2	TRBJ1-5	CASRSPGGPSNQPQHF
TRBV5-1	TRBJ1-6	CASSLGTGNSPLHF
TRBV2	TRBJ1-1	CASSVERGYTEAFF
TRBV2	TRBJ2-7	CASQGQRYEQYF
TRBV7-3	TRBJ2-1	CASSLSGASYNEQFF
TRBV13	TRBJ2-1	CASSPDGGGSDNEQFF
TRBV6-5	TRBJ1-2	CASKSGVGYTF
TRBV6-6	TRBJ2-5	CASSYPSGEQYF
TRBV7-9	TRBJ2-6	CASSLGGGGANVLTF
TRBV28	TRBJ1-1	CASSLRVNTEAFF
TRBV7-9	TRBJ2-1	CASSFVEGQFF
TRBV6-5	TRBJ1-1	CASSYSVKGAGTEAFF
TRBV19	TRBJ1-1	CASSIAPGGNTEAFF
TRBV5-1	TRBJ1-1	CASSHPDNTEAFF
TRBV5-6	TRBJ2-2	CASSLGYSSNTGELFF
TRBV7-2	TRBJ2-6	CASSSTGTNVLTF
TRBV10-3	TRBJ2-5	CAISEPTGGTETQYF
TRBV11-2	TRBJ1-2	CASSLEGYYGYTF
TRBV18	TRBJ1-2	CASSPGREVYGYTF
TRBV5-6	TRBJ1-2	CAGSLFMGAGYTF
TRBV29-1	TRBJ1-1	CSVGGTNTEAFF
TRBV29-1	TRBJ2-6	CSVGASPGQKASGANVLTF
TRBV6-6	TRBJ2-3	CASSRPWGRTDTQYF
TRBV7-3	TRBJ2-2	CASHAGNTGELFF
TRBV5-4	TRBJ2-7	CASSLATEQYF
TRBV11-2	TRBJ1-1	CASSPTDNTEAFF
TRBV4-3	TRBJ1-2	CASSQDFSQTGGNYGYTF
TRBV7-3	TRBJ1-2	CASSLTPGLEGYTF
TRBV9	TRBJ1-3	CASSVVDSHSGNTIYF
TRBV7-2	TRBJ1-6	CASSPMTGGRPPLHF
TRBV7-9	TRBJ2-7	CASSWGEAAYEQYF
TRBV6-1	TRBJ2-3	CASSHTDRDTQYF
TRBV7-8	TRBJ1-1	CASSAKGDLLNTEAFF
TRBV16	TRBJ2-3	CASSYRESTDTQYF
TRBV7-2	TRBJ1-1	CASSLAPKGTGGRGTEAFF
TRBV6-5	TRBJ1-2	CASTDRGSNYGYTF
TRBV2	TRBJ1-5	CASNWRSSNQPQHF
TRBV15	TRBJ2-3	CATSRQRFTDTQYF
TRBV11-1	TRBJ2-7	CASSYRGYEQYF
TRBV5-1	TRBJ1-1	CASSLASTEAFF